This entry concerns a single T cell receptor (beta chain). This clone's antigen is unknown. No per-base quality is available; no much larger clone lies one base away. This specimen belongs to a study of control samples from healthy donors and cancer patients (TCRdb year 2020). Receptor amplification or capture employed the immunoSEQ multiplex PCR assay. This immuneACCESS table, as held by TCRdb, lists in-frame sequences with V and J called but not all clones. Of the missing ones, under half trace to an unresolved V gene in checked studies; the others have no known cause. This sample comprises about 96,000 clones, over 90% of them detected only once. Of the sample, about 8.8% is held by the ten largest clones. The source material was blood. This clonotype was obtained from a man between 18 and 29 years old in good health.

DNA sequence: TGTGCCAGCAGCTTAAACGGGGATAGCAATCAGCCCCAGCATTTT. Translated, this is CASSLNGDSNQPQHF. The rearrangement joined TRBV7-9 to TRBJ1-5, with no confident D gene call. From the germline V gene (reference sequence), CDR1 is SEHNR and CDR2 is FQNEAQ. V is pared back by 2 bases and J by 0 bases, with 8 bases lying between the germline termini. CDR3 length: 15 amino acids, cysteine to phenylalanine. The retained sequence is limited to the CDR3, 45 bases, with the frame set at the first base.